What follows is one T cell receptor beta chain and its context. Its matching antigen is unknown. Oncomine TCR Beta short-read sequencing was applied to DNA from cultured CD4+ T cells. In this case, cultured CD4+ T cells provided the extracted genomic DNA. TCRdb ran MiXCR on the PCR reads and lists one entry per CDR3 protein. There are around 10,000 distinct CDR3 sequences in the sample; 35% to 45% occur only once, and about 15% lies in the top ten. Sample treatment: roughly nine-day PBMC culture with coronavirus spike peptide pools or control peptides (ViraFEST assay). Investigators obtained the unexposed donor's CD4+ T cells before the COVID-19 pandemic (2011-2018). Under the ViraFEST approach, antigen-specific T cells were expanded with peptide pools and TCRs subsequently sequenced. Following a culture period (around nine days), negative selection was used to isolate CD4+ T cells. These data are taken from a study of vaccination and CD4 T cells after COVID-19. As for the study in general: Overlapping peptides of the spike proteins of SARS-CoV-2, HCoV-NL63, HCoV-OC43 and HCoV-229E were used for cell stimulation. Control cultures used a CEFX viral epitope pool, an HIV-1 Nef peptide pool, or no peptide.

The V and J ends lost 0 bases and 4 bases respectively, with 4 bases between them. The CDR3 length is 12 residues. In germline, CDR1 is SGHDT, CDR2 YYEEEE. Sequencing was done on a sample of CD4+ T cells from blood, cultured in vitro. This sequence originates from a human donor in good health. V gene TRBV5-6 combines with J gene TRBJ2-5; no clear D gene. CDR3 coding DNA: TGTGCCAGCAGCTTGGTCACAGAGACCCAGTACTTC. Translation: CASSLVTETQYF.